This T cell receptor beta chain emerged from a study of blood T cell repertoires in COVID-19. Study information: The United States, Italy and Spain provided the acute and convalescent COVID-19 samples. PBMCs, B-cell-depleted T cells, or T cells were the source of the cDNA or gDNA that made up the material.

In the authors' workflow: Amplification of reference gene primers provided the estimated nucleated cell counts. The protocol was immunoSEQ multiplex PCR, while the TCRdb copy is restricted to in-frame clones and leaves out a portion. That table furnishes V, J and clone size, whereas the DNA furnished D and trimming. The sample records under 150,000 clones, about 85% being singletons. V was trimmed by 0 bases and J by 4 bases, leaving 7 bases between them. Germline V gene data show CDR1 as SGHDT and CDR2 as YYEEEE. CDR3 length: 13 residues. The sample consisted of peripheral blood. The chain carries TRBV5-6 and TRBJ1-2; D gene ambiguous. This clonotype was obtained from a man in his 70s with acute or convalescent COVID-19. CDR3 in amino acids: CASSLAGSYGYTF. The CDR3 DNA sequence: TGTGCCAGCAGCTTGGCGGGGTCCTATGGCTACACCTTC.